This TCR beta chain was identified in a study of vaccination and CD4 T cells after COVID-19. Overall study: Several convalescent cases were mild and one was severe, and all had been SARS-CoV-2 positive by nasal swab PCR. The convalescents included six males and four females, and among them two were Hispanic while seven were Caucasian.

Germline-derived CDR1 and CDR2 are SGDLS and YYNGEE. The CDR3 runs to 16 residues. Trimming pared 0 bases from V and 1 base from J, leaving 13 bases between. TCRdb re-called the PCR reads through MiXCR, storing one row per CDR3 protein. The sample has about 21,000 distinct CDR3 sequences, roughly 56% seen once; the top ten hold 0.8% to 1%. Sample: CD4+ T cells from blood, taken before SARS-CoV-2 vaccination. The TCR sequence derives from a human donor who had recovered from COVID-19. J is TRBJ2-5 and V is TRBV9; D is unresolved. The CDR3 is CASSVGESSSQETQYF. Here the CDR3 DNA reads TGTGCCAGCAGCGTAGGCGAGTCGTCGTCCCAAGAGACCCAGTACTTC.